This paragraph reports one T cell receptor (beta chain). Amplification yielded TCR beta CDR3 regions, with RNA transcripts as the source. First-round RT-PCR with HTBI primers amplified the TCR CDR3 region. TCRdb reanalysed the multiplex PCR reads using MiXCR and keeps one entry per CDR3 protein. In the table there are approximately 610,000 distinct CDR3 sequences, over 12% of which are singletons. The entry originates in a study of T cells in Graves' hyperthyroidism and ophthalmopathy. Trimming cost V 2 bases and J 5 bases; bases outside gene matches: 7. Per germline, CDR1 LGHDT and CDR2 YNNKEL (reference sequence). The CDR3 length is 15 residues. The cohort's ophthalmopathy patients, a group with duration under 3 months, had a Clinical Activity Score of at least 3 and a NOSPECS grade of at least 4.

Source material: blood. The sequence derives from a woman between 40 and 55 years old with Graves' ophthalmopathy. This chain connects TRBV3-1 to TRBJ2-7; 9 positions match TRBD2. The CDR3 bases are TGTGCCAGCAGCCAAAGGGGGACTAGCAGGAACGAGCAGTACTTC. Protein sequence: CASSQRGTSRNEQYF.